Listed here is a single T cell receptor beta chain. No antigen is known for it. Base-call qualities are not available, and no considerably larger clone is one nucleotide away. CD8 naive samples were CD45RO-negative cells positively selected for CCR7, giving a CD45RA+CCR7+ population that excluded TemRA cells. Donors were healthy HIV-negative adults with no recently reported acute infections or vaccinations. Every donor was a Caucasian adult living in Nashville, Tennessee, USA. After blood collection by leukapheresis, PBMCs were isolated using Ficoll-Histopaque density gradient centrifugation and then cryopreserved in the vapor phase of liquid nitrogen. Analytical flow cytometry was used to check the purity and quantity of each magnetically sorted T cell population. Each sorted fraction had its genomic DNA isolated and then quantified by UV absorbance on a Nanodrop 2000c. The record originates from a study of shared clonotypes between healthy human individuals (TCRdb year 2020). For context, the study as a whole: The cohort comprised two women and a few men aged 18 to 49 years. For each donor, CD4 naive and CD4 memory were each run on three plates, CD8 naive on two plates, and CD8 memory on one plate. To estimate repertoire size and how much clonotype sharing occurs between individuals, the study deeply sequenced the blood TCR repertoires of five healthy adults. Libraries were prepared and TCR repertoires were sequenced by different laboratories using diverse techniques, in order to increase sequencing depth and limit assay-specific biases. Leukapheresis yielded between about 0.94 and 8.9 billion PBMCs per donor.

TCR CDR3 regions were amplified from genomic DNA by multiplex PCR using the deep immunoSEQ assay. Extracted genomic DNA from each cell subset was spread evenly across all wells of several immunoSEQ 96-well plates, with each plate serving as a replicate. For sorted subsets, each replicate PCR was loaded with roughly 200 ng genomic DNA, equivalent to 32,000 or so T cell genomes. The purified libraries were quantified using a Qubit 3.0 fluorometer, sized with a Bioanalyzer 2100, and then quantified again using the KAPA Library Quantification kit. Every immunoSEQ 96-well plate was sequenced on a dedicated single-read 150-cycle Illumina NextSeq 550 flow cell. On the authors' methods: Because the immunoSEQ output held only junctional sequences and lacked quality scores, the filtering could not match the filtering applied to full-length reads. To assign V/J genes and CDR3, sequences were annotated using PyIR, a Python wrapper for IgBLAST v1.9, with IMGT germline references. Any read was removed if the V/J assignment was weak (E-value above 1e-6), the CDR3 was missing, or the read contained stop codons, out-of-frame junctions, or ambiguous translated residues. V3J clonotypes were defined as sequences sharing an identical inferred V gene, J gene, and CDR3 amino acid sequence. To compute the percentage overlap between repertoires, the number of shared unique clonotypes was divided by the size of the smaller repertoire. Richness of each repertoire was evaluated using RTK rarefaction, the Chao1 estimator, and Recon v2.1 estimates of unobserved clonotypes. For all TCRbeta clonotypes obtained by the gDNA method from several donors, generation probabilities were computed with OLGA. Drawn from immuneACCESS, this table holds only the in-frame rearrangements with V and J called that TCRdb kept. Clones are partly lost; checked studies trace under half to an unresolved V gene and leave the rest unexplained. V, J and clone size are those of that table, while D and trimming were read from the DNA. The sample records hundreds of thousands of clones, approximately 95% of which are singletons. The ten largest clones represent approximately 0.11% of the sample.

The CDR3 contains 15 residues, cysteine and phenylalanine counted. Of the read, only the CDR3 DNA is kept; its 45 bases are in frame from base 1. Cut back by 3 bases and 4 bases, the V and J ends lie 13 bases apart. As encoded in the germline V gene (reference sequence), CDR1 is LNHDA while CDR2 is SQIVND. Study-level results and caveats: Compared with non-shared clonotypes, the clonotypes found in all four sorted-subset donors had higher generation probabilities. Only blood was sampled, and tissue TCR repertoires likely differ from those in blood. Incomplete sequencing was indicated by rarefaction of sorted-subset datasets, despite the large sequencing depth. Based on pairwise subsampling, the degree of clonotype sharing among donors was expected to be affected by sequencing depth. When a handful of donors were compared, the shared fraction of clonotypes was approximately 5% for naive CD4, approximately 3.3% for naive CD8, 2% to 2.5% for memory CD4, and 0.35% to 0.4% for memory CD8. Estimated clonotype richness was generally larger for naive than for memory subsets. Because the study included a small number of donors, the genetic and exposure-history diversity represented was limited.

The chain is encoded by TRBV19 joined to TRBJ2-1; a tentative D call is TRBD2 (6 bases match). Material for sequencing was naive CD8+ T cells sorted from blood. The sample's cell subset or site label, decoded: CD45RA+CCR7+. The origin of this receptor is a woman in her 30s in good health. The CDR3 is CASSIRESPYNEQFF. The sequenced DNA: TGTGCCAGTAGTATCCGGGAGTCGCCGTACAATGAGCAGTTCTTC.